The sequence of this T cell receptor beta chain was determined in a study of T-cell memory formation after mild COVID-19. Study summary: The study found TCR clusters largely donor specific. General study results and limits: Whether second-wave clones peaking at day 37 were SARS-CoV-2 specific went unconfirmed. Clones that contracted from day 15 to 85 were balanced CD4/CD8, while later expanders leaned CD4+.

CDR3 length: 16 amino acids. The germline V gene has CDR1 ENHRY and CDR2 SYGVKD. With 0 bases clipped from V and 11 bases from J, the junction kept 13 bases outside the gene matches. Remarks on this clonotype: The antigen is undetermined.

From the 5' RACE reads, TCRdb called clonotypes with MiXCR, one entry per CDR3 protein. This table has about 150,000 distinct CDR3 sequences, 31% appearing once. The chain couples TRBV10-3 to TRBJ1-1; TRBD1 matches 9 bases. This clonotype was obtained from an adult woman who had mild COVID-19 (a few samples of this study predate the infection). Cell type and time point are not known. The specimen was PBMCs or a T cell subset sorted from them (not recorded which). CDR3 region: CAISESGQGPKGDAFF. Written as DNA, the CDR3 is TGTGCCATCAGTGAGTCCGGACAGGGGCCGAAAGGAGACGCTTTCTTT.